This T cell receptor (beta chain) was observed in a study of beta chain features in type 1 diabetes. Around 100 mL of blood, on average, came from one heparinised draw per donor. This clone was picked up a small number of times. Expressed TCRB transcripts were sequenced because the entire RNA isolate underwent reverse transcription. Clones were sequenced by immunoSEQ multiplex PCR, and TCRdb holds only the in-frame ones, with some missing. The table lists about 360,000 clones, 10% to 15% of them singletons. The CDR3 covers 15 residues. The germline CDR1 and CDR2 sequences are LNHDA and SQIVND (reference sequence). Trimming at V came to 5 bases and at J to 5 bases, leaving 6 bases not matched to a gene.

The TCR originated in a man aged 18 to 30 in good health. Material: naive CD4+ T cells from blood. The chain combines TRBV19 with TRBJ1-4; TRBD1 matches at 9 bases. CDR3 loop: CASSPPGQGNEKLFF. For the CDR3, the DNA is TGTGCCAGTAGTCCTCCGGGACAGGGAAATGAAAAACTGTTTTTT.